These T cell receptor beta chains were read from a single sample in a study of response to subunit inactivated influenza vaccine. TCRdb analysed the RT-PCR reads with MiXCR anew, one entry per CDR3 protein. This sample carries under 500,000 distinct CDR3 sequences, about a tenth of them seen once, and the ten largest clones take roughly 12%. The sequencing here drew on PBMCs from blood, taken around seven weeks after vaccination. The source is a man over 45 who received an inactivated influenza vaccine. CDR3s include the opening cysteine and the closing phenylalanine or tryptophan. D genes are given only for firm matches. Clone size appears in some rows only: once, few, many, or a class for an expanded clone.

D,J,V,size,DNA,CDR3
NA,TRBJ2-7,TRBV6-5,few,TGTGCCAGCAGTTACGCGGGTTACGAGCAGTACTTC,CASSYAGYEQYF
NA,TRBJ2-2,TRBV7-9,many,TGTGCCAGCAGCCCCTACACGACCACCGGGGAGCTGTTTTTT,CASSPYTTTGELFF
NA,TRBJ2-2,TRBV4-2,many,TGTGCCAGCAGCCGAGAAACGGCGAACACCGGGGAGCTGTTTTTT,CASSRETANTGELFF
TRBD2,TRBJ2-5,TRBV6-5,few,TGTGCCAGCAGTTACGGGACTAGCGGGGGTGGAGAGACCCAGTACTTC,CASSYGTSGGGETQYF
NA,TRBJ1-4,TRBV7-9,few,TGTGCCAGCAGCTTAATGGGACAAGGGGAAAAACTGTTTTTT,CASSLMGQGEKLFF
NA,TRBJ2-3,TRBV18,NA,TGTGCCAGCTCACCGGCCCCCGTCGCCACAGATACGCAGTATTTT,CASSPAPVATDTQYF
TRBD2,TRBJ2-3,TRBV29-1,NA,TGCAGCGTTGTAGTTGGCGGGAGTACAGATACGCAGTATTTT,CSVVVGGSTDTQYF
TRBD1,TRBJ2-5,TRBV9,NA,TGTGCCAGCAGCCCGACCGGGACAGCCCTCCAAGAGACCCAGTACTTC,CASSPTGTALQETQYF
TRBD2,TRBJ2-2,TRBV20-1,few,TGCAGTGCTTCCCCACTAGCGGGAGGGGACACCGGGGAGCTGTTTTTT,CSASPLAGGDTGELFF
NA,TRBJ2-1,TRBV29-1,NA,TGCAGCCTTGTATTGAGGGGTGAGCAGTTCTTC,CSLVLRGEQFF
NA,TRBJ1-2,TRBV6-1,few,TGTGCCAGCACACAGGCAGGGAAATATGGCTACACCTTC,CASTQAGKYGYTF
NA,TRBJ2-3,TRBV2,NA,TGTGCCAGCCGGAGGGACTTCACAGATACGCAGTATTTT,CASRRDFTDTQYF
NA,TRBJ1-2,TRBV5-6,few,TGTGCCAGCAGCCCAACAGTTATGATAAACTATGGCTACACCTTC,CASSPTVMINYGYTF
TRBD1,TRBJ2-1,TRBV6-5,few,TGTGCCAGCAGTTACTCGACAGGGGAGTACAATGAGCAGTTCTTC,CASSYSTGEYNEQFF
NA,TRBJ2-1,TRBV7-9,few,TGTGCCAGCAGCTTACAAGAATTTGAGCAGTTCTTC,CASSLQEFEQFF
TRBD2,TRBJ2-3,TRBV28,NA,TGTGCCAGCAGTATACTAGCGGGGGGGCGAGATACGCAGTATTTT,CASSILAGGRDTQYF
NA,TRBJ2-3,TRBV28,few,TGTGCCAGCGGGGGGACGGAGTCAGGAGATACGCAGTATTTT,CASGGTESGDTQYF
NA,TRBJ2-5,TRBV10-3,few,TGTGCCATCAGTGTCGGAACCCAGACCCAGTACTTC,CAISVGTQTQYF
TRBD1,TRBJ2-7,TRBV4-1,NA,TGCGCCAGCAGCCAAGATGGGACAGGCCACAACTACGAGCAGTACTTC,CASSQDGTGHNYEQYF
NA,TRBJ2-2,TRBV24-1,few,TGTGCCACCAGTAGCTTGGGTGACACCGGGGAGCTGTTTTTT,CATSSLGDTGELFF
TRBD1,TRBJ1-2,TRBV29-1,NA,TGCAGCGTTTTTACCGGGACAGGGCACTATGGCTACACCTTC,CSVFTGTGHYGYTF
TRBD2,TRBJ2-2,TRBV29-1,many,TGCAGCGTTGTAAGGGCGGGAGCCGGGGAGCTGTTTTTT,CSVVRAGAGELFF
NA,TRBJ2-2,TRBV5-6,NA,TGTGCCAGCAGCTTGGTAGCCAGACCCACCGGGGAGCTGTTTTTT,CASSLVARPTGELFF
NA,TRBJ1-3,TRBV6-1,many,TGTGCCAGCAGCCTGGACGGACTCTCTGGAAACACCATATATTTT,CASSLDGLSGNTIYF
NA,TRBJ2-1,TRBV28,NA,TGTGCCAGCAGTTGGTGGGGGGCATACAATGAGCAGTTCTTC,CASSWWGAYNEQFF
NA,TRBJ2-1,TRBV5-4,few,TGTGCCAGCAGCTTGGAACAAACCTCCTACAATGAGCAGTTCTTC,CASSLEQTSYNEQFF
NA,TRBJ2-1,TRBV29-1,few,TGCAGCGTCGTCCGGGGGCGGGAGCAGTTCTTC,CSVVRGREQFF
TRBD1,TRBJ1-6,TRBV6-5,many,TGTGCCAGCAGTTACCTTCGGACAGGGCCCAACTCACCCCTCCACTTT,CASSYLRTGPNSPLHF
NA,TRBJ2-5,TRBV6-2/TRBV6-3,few,TGTGCCAGCGGCACTCTGGAGACCCAGTACTTC,CASGTLETQYF
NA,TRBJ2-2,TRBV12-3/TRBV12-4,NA,TGTGCCAGCAGTTTACGACAGGCCACCGGGGAGCTGTTTTTT,CASSLRQATGELFF
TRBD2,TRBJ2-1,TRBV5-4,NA,TGTGCCAGCAGCCCTACTAGCGGGAGAAACAATGAGCAGTTCTTC,CASSPTSGRNNEQFF
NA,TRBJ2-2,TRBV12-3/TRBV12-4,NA,TGTGCCAGCAGATTTGACACTTTTAGCCAGACGAACACCGGGGAGCTGTTTTTT,CASRFDTFSQTNTGELFF
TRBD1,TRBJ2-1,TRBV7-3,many,TGTGCCAGCAGCTTCGACAGGGGCTACAATGAGCAGTTCTTC,CASSFDRGYNEQFF
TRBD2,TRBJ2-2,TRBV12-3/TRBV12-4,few,TGTGCCAGCAGGCCGGGGGGTTCCACCGGGGAGCTGTTTTTT,CASRPGGSTGELFF
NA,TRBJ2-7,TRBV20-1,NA,TGCAGTGCTAGAGACCCCCAACAGGGTGATCTTGGGTACGAGCAGTACTTC,CSARDPQQGDLGYEQYF
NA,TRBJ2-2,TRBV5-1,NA,TGCGCCAGCAGCCGTTCGGGGAAGACCGGGGAGCTGTTTTTT,CASSRSGKTGELFF
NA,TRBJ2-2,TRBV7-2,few,TGTGCCAGCAGCATCCAGGGTACCGACACCGGGGAGCTGTTTTTT,CASSIQGTDTGELFF
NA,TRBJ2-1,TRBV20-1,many,TGCAGTGCCCCGTCCGGGTACAACAATGAGCAGTTCTTC,CSAPSGYNNEQFF
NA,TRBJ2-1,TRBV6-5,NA,TGTGCCAGCAGTCACAGGGGGGGGGTCTACAATGAGCAGTTCTTC,CASSHRGGVYNEQFF
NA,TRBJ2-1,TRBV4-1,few,TGCGCCAGCAGCCATCCTAATAGCGCCTTCCTCTACAATGAGCAGTTCTTC,CASSHPNSAFLYNEQFF
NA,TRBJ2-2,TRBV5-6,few,TGTGCCAGCAGCTCCCCGGGGAGCGGGGAGCTGTTTTTT,CASSSPGSGELFF